The T cell receptor beta chain described here comes from a study of chemoradiotherapy in HPV16-positive cancers (dated by TCRdb to the early 2020s). With respect to the entire study: Functional T-cell assays on cells from two HPV16-positive patients defined candidate HPV-specific T-cell clones and common TCR motifs. The candidate HPV-specific TCRs and motifs were then tracked in TCR repertoires from over 80 patients with HPV-related cancers. Whether T-cell immunity against the HPV oncoproteins E6 and E7 changes during chemoradiotherapy and whether survival is affected by this immunity were examined in the study. General findings and caveats noted by the study authors: Expansion of candidate HPV-specific clones and E7-related TCR motifs was observed in the tumor microenvironment during treatment, whereas no such expansion was observed for non-HPV-specific T cells. The functional definition of HPV-specific T cells was derived from only a couple of HPV16-positive patients, and the survival association was reported for HPV16-positive patients. In HPV16-positive patients, expansion of HPV-responsive T cells during chemoradiotherapy was associated with improved recurrence-free survival.

The junction shows trimming of 0 bases on V and 6 bases on J, plus 6 bases between the germline ends. Reading the germline V gene gives CDR1 SGHRS and CDR2 YFSETQ. The CDR3 holds 13 amino acids from the cysteine to the phenylalanine. Only the CDR3 DNA stays, 39 bases, in frame from base 1. As for this clone: The specificity of this receptor is unknown. No base-level quality is on record; no much larger clone is a single base apart.

Repertoires were sampled repeatedly over the course of chemoradiotherapy, so clonal expansion could be followed in the tumor microenvironment. The protocol used for the library was the immunoSEQ multiplex PCR assay. Imported from immuneACCESS, the table was reduced by TCRdb to in-frame sequences with V and J called. These copies leave out some clones; in studies compared against another copy, an unresolved V gene accounts for under half, and the cause of the remainder is not known. For this sample there are under 25,000 clones; around four fifths appear just once. The ten largest clones represent 3% to 4% of the sample.

This clonotype originated in a human donor with HPV-associated anogenital cancer. The chain employs TRBV5-1 and TRBJ2-2, with the D segment identity uncertain. Sequencing used blood, obtained from a patient who underwent chemoradiotherapy. The nucleotides are TGCGCCAGCAGCTTGGCTCAACCCGGGGAGCTGTTTTTT. Its coded protein is CASSLAQPGELFF.